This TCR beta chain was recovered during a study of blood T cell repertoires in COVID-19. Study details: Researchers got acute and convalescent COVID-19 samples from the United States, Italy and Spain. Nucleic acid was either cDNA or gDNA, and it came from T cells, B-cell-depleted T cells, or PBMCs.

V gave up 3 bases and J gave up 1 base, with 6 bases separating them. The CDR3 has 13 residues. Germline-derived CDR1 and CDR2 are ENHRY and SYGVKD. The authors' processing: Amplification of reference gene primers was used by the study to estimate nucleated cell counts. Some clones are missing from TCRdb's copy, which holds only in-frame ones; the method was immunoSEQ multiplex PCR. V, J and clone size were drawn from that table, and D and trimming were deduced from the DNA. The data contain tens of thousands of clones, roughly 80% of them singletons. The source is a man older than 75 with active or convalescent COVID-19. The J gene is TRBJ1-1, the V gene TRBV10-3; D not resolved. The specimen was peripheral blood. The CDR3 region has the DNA TGTGCCATCAGTGACTCAGGGAACACTGAAGCTTTCTTT. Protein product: CAISDSGNTEAFF.